Detailed here is one T cell receptor beta chain. Its antigen is unknown. The germline CDR1 and CDR2 sequences are MNHEY and SVGEGT. This CDR3 has 13 amino acids. V was shortened by 6 bases and J by 4 bases, with 10 bases between the two germline ends. This sample is drawn from a study of T cell responses to AZD1222 COVID-19 vaccine. Profiled with immunoSEQ multiplex PCR; TCRdb holds only in-frame clones, not every one. The table has approximately 140,000 clones, around 90% seen once; the top ten hold about 7.5%. General observations from the study: Seropositive status at baseline applied to only a handful of AZD1222 recipients.

V is TRBV6-2 or TRBV6-3 and J is TRBJ2-1; TRBD1 might be the D (6 bases). Source: peripheral blood, taken 28 days after the second dose of the MenACWY control vaccine. This receptor was taken from an adult who received the MenACWY meningococcal vaccine as a control. The DNA for the CDR3 is TGTGCCAGCAGCCTACAGGGATACAATGAGCAGTTCTTC. Residues: CASSLQGYNEQFF.